Here is one T cell receptor (beta chain) with its context. Its antigen has not been determined. This may come from a read error, since a much larger clone is one base off. The library was produced with PCR. TCRdb names Illumina HiSeq 4000 as the instrument used. Bulk TCR libraries were generated as previously described, with the TCR primers listed in Table S5 used. The Qiagen AllPrep DNA/RNA kit was used to purify total RNA. Before analysis, reads from multiple sequencing runs of the same library were pooled. The authors' pipeline ran thus. Reads were retained only if the reads had an exact TCR constant sequence, and the retained reads were trimmed to 150 nt and grouped according to their 12-nt molecular barcodes. Reads within each barcode group were sub-clustered using a 15% Levenshtein threshold, and quality-weighted consensus sequences were constructed for each RNA molecule. Non-functional sequences were removed, as were lower-count sequences one edit away from another. Based on fitting two negative binomial distributions, any barcode sub-cluster with under 20% of the maximum read count was discarded. Clones were called with MiXCR by TCRdb after fastp trimmed the public reads at Q25, and only in-frame beta chains were retained. All rows with the same CDR3 protein become a single entry with the most common DNA and genes. TCRdb, rather than the study authors, made the V and J calls. The sample has about 63,000 distinct CDR3 sequences on record, approximately 18% of them singletons. 1.1% to 1.5% of the sample is taken by the ten largest.

This sample is drawn from a study of molecular identifiers for immune sequencing clone quantification (dated by TCRdb to the late 2010s). As for the study more broadly: For a replicate experiment, the RNA from either approximately 20,000 or 100,000 naive CD8 T cells was divided into five aliquots, and four of those aliquots went on to sequencing. This methods study used CD8 T cells to benchmark TCR RNA copy counting and molecular-identifier clustering-based TCR repertoire sequencing (MIDCIRS).

Based on the germline V gene (reference sequence), the CDR1 and CDR2 sequences are LNHDA and SQIVND. The CDR3 goes from the cysteine to the phenylalanine over 12 residues. The DNA shown is the 36-base CDR3, in frame from base 1. General study outcomes and caveats: Spiked-in Jurkat TCR RNA equal to a single cell's worth was reported to be detectable even within one million naive CD8 T cells. Clones above 20 RNA copies held over 99% of molecules in CMV-specific effector cells but under 1% in naive cells. When barcode sub-clustering was left out, chimeric consensus sequences inflated TCR diversity, with chimeras reaching as high as 47%. Naive libraries contained spiked-in Jurkat TCR RNA (roughly 10 copies' worth), which is not part of the donor repertoire. Modeling gave about three recovered TCR RNA copies per cell versus 8 to 10 by digital PCR, implying approximately 30% capture efficiency. Identical TCR molecules sharing a barcode could cause highly expanded clone sizes to be underestimated.

Libraries of naive CD8 T cells were built from anywhere between about 18,000 and 1,000,000 sorted cells, with 10%, 30% or 50% of the purified RNA used. Naive CD8 T cells were FACS-sorted as CD8+CD4-CCR7+CD45RA+ on a BD FACSAria II into RLT Plus buffer. To test detection sensitivity, Jurkat RNA equal to ten TCR copies was added to samples of 20,000-1,000,000 naive CD8 T cells. CD8 T cells were enriched using RosetteSep CD8+ T Cell Enrichment Cocktail and Ficoll-Paque, and the enriched cells then underwent ACK red cell lysis. Sample: naive CD8+ T cells from blood, with Jurkat cell RNA spiked in. This specimen's cell subset or site label, interpreted: FACS-sorted CD8+CD4-CCR7+CD45RA+ naive T cells. The receptor was derived from a human donor in good health. Some libraries in this study had Jurkat cell RNA spiked in. This sequence uses TRBV19 and TRBJ2-2, with TRBD2 tentatively as D gene (6 bases match). The CDR3 is CASTKEAGGLFF. In nucleotide form, the sequence is TGTGCCAGTACCAAGGAGGCCGGGGGGCTGTTTTTT.